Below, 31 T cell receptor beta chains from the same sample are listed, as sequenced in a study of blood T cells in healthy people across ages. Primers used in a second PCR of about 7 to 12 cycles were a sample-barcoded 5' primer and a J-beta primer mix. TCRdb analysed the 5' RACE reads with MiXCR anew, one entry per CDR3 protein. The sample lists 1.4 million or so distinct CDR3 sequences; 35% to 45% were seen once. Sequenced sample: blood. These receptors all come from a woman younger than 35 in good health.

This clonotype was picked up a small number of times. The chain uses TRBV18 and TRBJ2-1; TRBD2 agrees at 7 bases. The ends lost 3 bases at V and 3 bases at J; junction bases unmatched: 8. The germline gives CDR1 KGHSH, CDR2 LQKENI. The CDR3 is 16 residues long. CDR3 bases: TGTGCCAGCTCACCCTCCCAGCGGGGTGACTACAATGAGCAGTTCTTC. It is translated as CASSPSQRGDYNEQFF.

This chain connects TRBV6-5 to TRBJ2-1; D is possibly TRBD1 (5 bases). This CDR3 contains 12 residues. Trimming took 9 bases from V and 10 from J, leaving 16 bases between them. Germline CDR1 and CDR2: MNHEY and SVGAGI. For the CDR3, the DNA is TGTGCCAGTAGTAACTCGTGGGGCGAGCAGTTCTTC. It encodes CASSNSWGEQFF.

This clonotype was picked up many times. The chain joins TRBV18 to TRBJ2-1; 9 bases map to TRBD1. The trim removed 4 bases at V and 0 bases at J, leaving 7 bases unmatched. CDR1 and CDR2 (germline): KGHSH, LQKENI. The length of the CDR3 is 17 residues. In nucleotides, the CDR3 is TGTGCCAGCTCACGTTTGGAGACAGGGGGCTCCTACAATGAGCAGTTCTTC. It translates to CASSRLETGGSYNEQFF.

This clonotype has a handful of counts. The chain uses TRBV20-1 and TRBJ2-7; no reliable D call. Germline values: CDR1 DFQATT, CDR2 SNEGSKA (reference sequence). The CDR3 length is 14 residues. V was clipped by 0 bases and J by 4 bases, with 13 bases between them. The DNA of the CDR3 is TGCAGTGCTAGAGAGGGAACAGCAAGATACGAGCAGTACTTC. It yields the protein CSAREGTARYEQYF.

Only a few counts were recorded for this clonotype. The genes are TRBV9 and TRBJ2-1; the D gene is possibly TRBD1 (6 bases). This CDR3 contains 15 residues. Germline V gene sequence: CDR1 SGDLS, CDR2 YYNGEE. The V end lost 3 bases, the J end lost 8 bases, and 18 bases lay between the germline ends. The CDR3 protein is CASSAPGQQRDEQFF. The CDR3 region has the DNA TGTGCCAGCAGCGCCCCGGGACAACAACGTGATGAGCAGTTCTTC.

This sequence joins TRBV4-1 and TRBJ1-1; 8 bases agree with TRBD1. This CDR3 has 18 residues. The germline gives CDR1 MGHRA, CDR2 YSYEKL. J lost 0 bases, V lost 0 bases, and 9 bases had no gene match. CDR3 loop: CASSQEEQGVYVNTEAFF. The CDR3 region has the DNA TGCGCCAGCAGCCAAGAAGAACAGGGGGTCTACGTGAACACTGAAGCTTTCTTT.

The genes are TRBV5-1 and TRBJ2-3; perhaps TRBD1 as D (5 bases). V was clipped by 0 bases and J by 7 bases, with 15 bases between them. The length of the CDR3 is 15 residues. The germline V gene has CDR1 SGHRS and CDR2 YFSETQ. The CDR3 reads CASSLGQLIRNTQYF. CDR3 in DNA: TGCGCCAGCAGCTTGGGACAGCTCATCAGGAATACGCAGTATTTT.

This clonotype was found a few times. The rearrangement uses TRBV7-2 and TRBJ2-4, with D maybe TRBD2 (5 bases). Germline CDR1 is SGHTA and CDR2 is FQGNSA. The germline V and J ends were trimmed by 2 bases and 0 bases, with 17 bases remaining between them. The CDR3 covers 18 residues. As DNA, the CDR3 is TGTGCCAGCAGCTTACGAGGGCTTGCCCTTCTAGCCAAAAACATTCAGTACTTC. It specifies CASSLRGLALLAKNIQYF.

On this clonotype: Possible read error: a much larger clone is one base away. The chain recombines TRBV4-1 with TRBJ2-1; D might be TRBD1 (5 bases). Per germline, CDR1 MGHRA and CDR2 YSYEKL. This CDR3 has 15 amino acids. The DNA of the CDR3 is TGCGCCAGCGGCCAGGGAAGGAGCTCCTACAATGAGCAGTTCTTC. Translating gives CASGQGRSSYNEQFF.

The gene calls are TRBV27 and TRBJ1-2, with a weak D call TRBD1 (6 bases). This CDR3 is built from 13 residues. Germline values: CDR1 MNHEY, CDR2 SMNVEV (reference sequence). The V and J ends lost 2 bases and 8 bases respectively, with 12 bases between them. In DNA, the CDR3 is TGTGCCAGCAGTTTAGGGGCAGGGGTCGGCTACACCTTC. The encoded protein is CASSLGAGVGYTF.

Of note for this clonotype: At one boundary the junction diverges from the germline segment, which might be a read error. The CDR3 here is CASSDSSVRDEQFF. For the CDR3, the DNA is TGTGCCAGCAGTGACTCGTCGGTGCGCGATGAGCAGTTCTTC. The V call is TRBV6-5, the J call TRBJ2-1, with D unresolved. Germline CDR1 is MNHEY and CDR2 is SVGAGI. The CDR3 consists of 14 residues.

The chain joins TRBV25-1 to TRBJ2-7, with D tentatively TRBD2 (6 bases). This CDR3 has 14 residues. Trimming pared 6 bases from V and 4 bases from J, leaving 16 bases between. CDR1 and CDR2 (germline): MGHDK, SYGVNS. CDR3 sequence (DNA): TGTGCCAGCAGGAATAGCGGTAAGAGATACGAGCAGTACTTC. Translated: CASRNSGKRYEQYF.

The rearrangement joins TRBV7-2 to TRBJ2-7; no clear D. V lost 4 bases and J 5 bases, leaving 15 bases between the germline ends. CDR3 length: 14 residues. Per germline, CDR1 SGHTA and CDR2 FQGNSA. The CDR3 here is CASSSTLGVDEQYF. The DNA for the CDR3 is TGTGCCAGCAGCTCTACTTTGGGTGTGGACGAGCAGTACTTC.

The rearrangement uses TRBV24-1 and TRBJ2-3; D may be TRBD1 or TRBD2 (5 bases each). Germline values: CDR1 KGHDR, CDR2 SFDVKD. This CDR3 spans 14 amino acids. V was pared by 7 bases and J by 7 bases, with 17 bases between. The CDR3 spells CATRDPGTQHTQYF. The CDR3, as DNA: TGTGCCACCAGGGACCCCGGGACCCAACATACGCAGTATTTT.

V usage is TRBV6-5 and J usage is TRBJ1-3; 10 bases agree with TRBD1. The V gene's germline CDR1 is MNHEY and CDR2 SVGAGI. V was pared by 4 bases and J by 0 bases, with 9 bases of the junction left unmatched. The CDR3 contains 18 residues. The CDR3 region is CASSSRDRGPFSGNTIYF. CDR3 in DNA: TGTGCCAGCAGTTCCCGGGACAGGGGACCTTTCTCTGGAAACACCATATATTTT.

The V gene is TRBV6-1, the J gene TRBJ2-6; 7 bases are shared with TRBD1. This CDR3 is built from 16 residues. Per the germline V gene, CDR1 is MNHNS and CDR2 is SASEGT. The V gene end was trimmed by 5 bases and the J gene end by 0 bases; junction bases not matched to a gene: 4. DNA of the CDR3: TGTGCCAGCAGTCATCGGGACAGCTCTGGGGCCAACGTCCTGACTTTC. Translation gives CASSHRDSSGANVLTF.

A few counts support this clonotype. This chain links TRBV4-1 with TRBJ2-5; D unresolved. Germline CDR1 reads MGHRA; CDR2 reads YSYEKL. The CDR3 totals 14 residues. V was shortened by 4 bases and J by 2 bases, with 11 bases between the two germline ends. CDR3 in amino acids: CASSPTLGQETQYF. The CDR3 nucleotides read TGCGCCAGCAGCCCTACACTGGGTCAAGAGACCCAGTACTTC.

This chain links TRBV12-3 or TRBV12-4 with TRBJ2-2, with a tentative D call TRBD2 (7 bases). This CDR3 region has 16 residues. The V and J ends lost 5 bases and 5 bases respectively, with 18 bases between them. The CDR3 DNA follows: TGTGCCAGCAGTCACGGGGGGCTAGTCTTAACCGGGGAGCTGTTTTTT. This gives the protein CASSHGGLVLTGELFF.

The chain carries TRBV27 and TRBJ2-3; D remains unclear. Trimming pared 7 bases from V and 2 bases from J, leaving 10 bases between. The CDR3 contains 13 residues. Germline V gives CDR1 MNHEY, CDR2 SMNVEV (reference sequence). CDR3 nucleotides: TGTGCCAGCACGACGGCGGACACAGATACGCAGTATTTT. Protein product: CASTTADTDTQYF.

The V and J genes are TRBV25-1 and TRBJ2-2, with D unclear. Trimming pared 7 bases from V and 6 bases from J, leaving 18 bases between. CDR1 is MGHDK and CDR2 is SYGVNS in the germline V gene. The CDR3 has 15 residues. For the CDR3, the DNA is TGTGCCAGCATTGGATCGGATCCGGAGTCCGGGGAGCTGTTTTTT. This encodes CASIGSDPESGELFF. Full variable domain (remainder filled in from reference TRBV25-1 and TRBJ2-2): EADIYQTPRYLVIGTGKKITLECSQTMGHDKMYWYQQDPGMELHLIHYSYGVNSTEKGDLSSESTVSRIRTEHFPLTLESARPSHTSQYLCASIGSDPESGELFFGEGSRLTVL.

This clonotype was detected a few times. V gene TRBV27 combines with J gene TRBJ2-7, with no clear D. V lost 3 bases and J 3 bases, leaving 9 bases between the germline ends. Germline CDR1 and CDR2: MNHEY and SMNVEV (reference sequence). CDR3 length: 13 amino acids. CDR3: CASSFTELYEQYF. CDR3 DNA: TGTGCCAGCAGTTTCACAGAACTCTACGAGCAGTACTTC.

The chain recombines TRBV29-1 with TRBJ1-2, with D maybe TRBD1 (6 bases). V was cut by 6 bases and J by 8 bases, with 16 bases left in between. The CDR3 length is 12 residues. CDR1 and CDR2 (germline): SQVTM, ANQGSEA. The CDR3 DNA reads TGCAGCGTAGCTTTCCAGGGGTACGGCTACACCTTC. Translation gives CSVAFQGYGYTF.

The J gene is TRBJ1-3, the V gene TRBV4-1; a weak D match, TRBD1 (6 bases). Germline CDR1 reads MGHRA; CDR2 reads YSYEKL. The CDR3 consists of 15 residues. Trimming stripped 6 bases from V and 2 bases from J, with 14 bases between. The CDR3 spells CASSSGDWAGNTIYF. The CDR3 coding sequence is TGCGCCAGCAGTTCAGGGGATTGGGCTGGAAACACCATATATTTT.

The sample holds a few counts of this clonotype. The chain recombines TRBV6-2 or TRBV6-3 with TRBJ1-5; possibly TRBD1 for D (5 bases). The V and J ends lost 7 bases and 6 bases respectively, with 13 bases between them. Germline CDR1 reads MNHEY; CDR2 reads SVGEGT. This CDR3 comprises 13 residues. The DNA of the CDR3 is TGTGCCAGCAATCGACAGCCAGTTCAGCCCCAGCATTTT. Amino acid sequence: CASNRQPVQPQHF.

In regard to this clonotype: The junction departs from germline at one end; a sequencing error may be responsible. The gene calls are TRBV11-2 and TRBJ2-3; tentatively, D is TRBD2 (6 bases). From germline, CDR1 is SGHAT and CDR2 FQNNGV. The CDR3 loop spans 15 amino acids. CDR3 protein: CASSPRLVGTDSQYF. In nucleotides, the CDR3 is TGTGCCAGCAGCCCTAGACTAGTCGGCACAGATTCGCAGTATTTT.

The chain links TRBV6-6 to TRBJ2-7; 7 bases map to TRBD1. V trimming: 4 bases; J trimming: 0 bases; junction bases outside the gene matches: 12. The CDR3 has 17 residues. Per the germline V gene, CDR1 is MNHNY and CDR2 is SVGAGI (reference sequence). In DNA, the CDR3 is TGTGCCAGCAGTTCCCCGAGGACAGGAGGAGCCTCCTACGAGCAGTACTTC. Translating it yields CASSSPRTGGASYEQYF.

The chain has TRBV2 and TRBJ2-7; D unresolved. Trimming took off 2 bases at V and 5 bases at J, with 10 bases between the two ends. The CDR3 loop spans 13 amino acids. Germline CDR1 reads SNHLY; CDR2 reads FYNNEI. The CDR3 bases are TGTGCCAGCAGTGAAACGGCAGTCAACGAGCAGTACTTC. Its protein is CASSETAVNEQYF.

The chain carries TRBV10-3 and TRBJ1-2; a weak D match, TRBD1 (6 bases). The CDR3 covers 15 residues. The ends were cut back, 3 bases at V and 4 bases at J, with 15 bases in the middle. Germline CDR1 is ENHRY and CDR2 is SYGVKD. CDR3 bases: TGTGCCATCAGTGAACCGGGACATAGCGGCTATGGCTACACCTTC. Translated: CAISEPGHSGYGYTF.

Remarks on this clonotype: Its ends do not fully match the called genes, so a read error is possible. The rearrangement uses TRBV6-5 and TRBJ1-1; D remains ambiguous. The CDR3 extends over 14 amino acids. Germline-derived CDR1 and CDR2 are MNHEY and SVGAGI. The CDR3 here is CASSDSMRNTEAFF. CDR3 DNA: TGTGCCAGCAGTGACTCGATGCGGAACACTGAAGCTTTCTTT.

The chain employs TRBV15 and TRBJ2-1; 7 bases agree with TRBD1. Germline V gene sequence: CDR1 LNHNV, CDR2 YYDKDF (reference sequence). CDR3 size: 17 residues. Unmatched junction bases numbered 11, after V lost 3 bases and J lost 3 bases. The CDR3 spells CATSRLEVGDSYNEQFF. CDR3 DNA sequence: TGTGCCACCAGCAGGCTAGAGGTTGGGGACAGCTACAATGAGCAGTTCTTC.

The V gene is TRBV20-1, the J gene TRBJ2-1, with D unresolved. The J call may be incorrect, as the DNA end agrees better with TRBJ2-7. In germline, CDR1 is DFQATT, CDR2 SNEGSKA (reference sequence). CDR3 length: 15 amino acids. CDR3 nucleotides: TGCAGTGCTAGCGCCCCAGGTGAAGGCTACAATGAGCAGTACTTC. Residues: CSASAPGEGYNEQYF.